This record concerns one T cell receptor (beta chain) sequence. The data belong to a study of graft-versus-host responses after intestinal transplantation. Study summary: Transplant recipients had multivisceral, liver-intestinal, or isolated intestinal grafts.

The protocol was immunoSEQ multiplex PCR, while the TCRdb copy is restricted to in-frame clones and leaves out a portion. The table lists approximately 25,000 clones, 80% to 95% of them singletons. The CDR3 has 15 residues. From germline, CDR1 is SGHRS and CDR2 YFSETQ. The trim removed 7 bases at V and 3 bases at J, leaving 8 bases unmatched. V is TRBV5-1 and J is TRBJ2-5; 11 bases fit TRBD2. The material was PBMCs, obtained 18 days after transplant. This TCR derives from a human patient who received an intestinal transplant, so some T cells may come from the graft donor. CDR3 DNA: TGCGCCAGCCGGGACCTACTAGCGGGGGAAGAGACCCAGTACTTC. Its translation is CASRDLLAGEETQYF.